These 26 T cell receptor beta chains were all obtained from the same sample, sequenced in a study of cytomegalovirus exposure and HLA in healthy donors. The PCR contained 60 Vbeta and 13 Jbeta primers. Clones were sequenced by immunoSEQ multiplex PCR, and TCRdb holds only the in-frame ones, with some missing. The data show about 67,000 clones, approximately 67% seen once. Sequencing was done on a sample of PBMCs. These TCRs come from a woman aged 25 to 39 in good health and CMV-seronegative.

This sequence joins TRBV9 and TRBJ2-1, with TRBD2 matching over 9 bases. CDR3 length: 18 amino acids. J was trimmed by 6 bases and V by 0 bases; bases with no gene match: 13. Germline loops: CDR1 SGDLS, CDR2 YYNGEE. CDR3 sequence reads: CASSVDVRSGGRINEQFF. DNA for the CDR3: TGTGCCAGCAGCGTAGACGTAAGAAGCGGGGGGAGGATCAATGAGCAGTTCTTC.

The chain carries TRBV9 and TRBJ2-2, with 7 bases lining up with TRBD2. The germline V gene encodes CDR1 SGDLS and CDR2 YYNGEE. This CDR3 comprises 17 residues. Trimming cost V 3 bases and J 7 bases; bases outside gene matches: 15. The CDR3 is CASSALPSGVAVGELFF. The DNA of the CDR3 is TGTGCCAGCAGCGCGTTACCTAGCGGTGTCGCAGTCGGGGAGCTGTTTTTT.

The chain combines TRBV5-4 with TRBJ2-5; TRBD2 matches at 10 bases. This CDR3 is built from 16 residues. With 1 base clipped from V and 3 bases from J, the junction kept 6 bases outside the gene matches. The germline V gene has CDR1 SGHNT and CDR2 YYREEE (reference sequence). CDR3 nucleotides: TGTGCCAGCAGCTTGTACCGGACTAGCGGTAAAGAGACCCAGTACTTC. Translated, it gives CASSLYRTSGKETQYF.

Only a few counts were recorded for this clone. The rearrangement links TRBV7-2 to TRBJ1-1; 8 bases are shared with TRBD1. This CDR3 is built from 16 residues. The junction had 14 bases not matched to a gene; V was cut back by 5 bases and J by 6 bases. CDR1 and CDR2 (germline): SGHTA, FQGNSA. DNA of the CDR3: TGTGCCAGCAGCCAGGGGGGGGACAGGTACCTTCCTGAAGCTTTCTTT. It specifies CASSQGGDRYLPEAFF.

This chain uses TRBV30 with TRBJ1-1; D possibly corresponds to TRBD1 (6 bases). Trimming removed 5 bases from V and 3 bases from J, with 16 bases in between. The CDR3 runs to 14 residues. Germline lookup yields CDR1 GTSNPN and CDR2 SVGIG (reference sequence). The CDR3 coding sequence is TGTGCCTGGGATATCACAGGGAGCGACACTGAAGCTTTCTTT. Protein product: CAWDITGSDTEAFF.

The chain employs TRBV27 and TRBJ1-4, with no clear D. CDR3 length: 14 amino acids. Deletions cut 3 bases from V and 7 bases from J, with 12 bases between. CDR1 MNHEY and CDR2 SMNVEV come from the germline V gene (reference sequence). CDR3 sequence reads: CASSFDAGGEKLFF. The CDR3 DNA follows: TGTGCCAGCAGTTTTGACGCGGGTGGTGAAAAACTGTTTTTT.

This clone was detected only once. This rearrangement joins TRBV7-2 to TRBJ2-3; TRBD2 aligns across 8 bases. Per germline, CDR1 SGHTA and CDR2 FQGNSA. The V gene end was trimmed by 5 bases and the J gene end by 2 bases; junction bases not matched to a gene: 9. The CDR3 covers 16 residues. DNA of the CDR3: TGTGCCAGCAGCGATACCGGGACTAGAGTCACAGATACGCAGTATTTT. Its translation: CASSDTGTRVTDTQYF.

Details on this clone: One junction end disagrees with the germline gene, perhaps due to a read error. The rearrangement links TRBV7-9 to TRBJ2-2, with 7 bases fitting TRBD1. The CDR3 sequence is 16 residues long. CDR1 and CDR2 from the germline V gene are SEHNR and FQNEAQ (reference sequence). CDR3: CSSSPTTGIATGELFF. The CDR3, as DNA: TGTTCCAGCAGCCCGACGACAGGGATCGCGACCGGGGAGCTGTTTTTT.

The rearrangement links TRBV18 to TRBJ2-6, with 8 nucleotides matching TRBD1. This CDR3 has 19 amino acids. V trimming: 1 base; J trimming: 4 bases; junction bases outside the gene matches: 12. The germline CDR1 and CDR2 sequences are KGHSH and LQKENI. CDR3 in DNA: TGTGCCAGCTCACCACGCGGACAGGGTCCCGCCGGAGGGGCCAACGTCCTGACTTTC. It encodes CASSPRGQGPAGGANVLTF. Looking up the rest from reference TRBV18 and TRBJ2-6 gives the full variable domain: NAGVMQNPRHLVRRRGQEARLRCSPMKGHSHVYWYRQLPEEGLKFMVYLQKENIIDESGMPKERFSAEFPKEGPSILRIQQVVRGDSAAYFCASSPRGQGPAGGANVLTFGAGSRLTVL.

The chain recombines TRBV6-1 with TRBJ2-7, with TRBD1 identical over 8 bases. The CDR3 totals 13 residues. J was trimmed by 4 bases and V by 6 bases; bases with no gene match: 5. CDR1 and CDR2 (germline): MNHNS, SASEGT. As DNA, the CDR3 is TGTGCCAGCAGCCAGGACAGGGTGTACGAGCAGTACTTC. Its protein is CASSQDRVYEQYF.

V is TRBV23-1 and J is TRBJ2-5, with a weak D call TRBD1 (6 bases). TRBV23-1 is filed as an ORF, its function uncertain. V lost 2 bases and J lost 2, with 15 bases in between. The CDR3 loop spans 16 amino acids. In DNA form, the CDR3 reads TGCGCCAGCAGTCAAGGCCGGGACACTCAACAAGAGACCCAGTACTTC. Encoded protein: CASSQGRDTQQETQYF.

The CDR3 spells CASTPRTGPETQYF. In DNA, the CDR3 is TGTGCCAGCACCCCGAGGACAGGCCCGGAGACCCAGTACTTC. The chain recombines TRBV2 with TRBJ2-5; 7 bases align to TRBD1. The CDR3 is made up of 14 amino acids. Germline V lookup: CDR1 SNHLY, CDR2 FYNNEI. The ends lost 7 bases at V and 5 bases at J; junction bases unmatched: 10.

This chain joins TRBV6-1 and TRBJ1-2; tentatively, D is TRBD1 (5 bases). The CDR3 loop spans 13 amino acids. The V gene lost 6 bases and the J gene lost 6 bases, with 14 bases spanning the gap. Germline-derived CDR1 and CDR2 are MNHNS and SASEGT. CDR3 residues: CASRVVGEDGYTF. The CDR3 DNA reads TGTGCCAGCAGGGTGGTAGGGGAGGATGGCTACACCTTC.

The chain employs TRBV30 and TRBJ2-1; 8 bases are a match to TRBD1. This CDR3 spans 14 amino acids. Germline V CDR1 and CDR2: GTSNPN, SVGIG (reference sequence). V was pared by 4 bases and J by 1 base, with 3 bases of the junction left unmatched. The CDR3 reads CAWTRDRSYNEQFF. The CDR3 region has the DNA TGTGCCTGGACGCGGGACAGGTCCTACAATGAGCAGTTCTTC. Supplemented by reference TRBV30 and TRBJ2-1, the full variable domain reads SQTIHQWPATLVQPVGSPLSLECTVEGTSNPNLYWYRQAAGRGLQLLFYSVGIGQISSEVPQNLSASRPQDRQFILSSKKLLLSDSGFYLCAWTRDRSYNEQFFGPGTRLTVL.

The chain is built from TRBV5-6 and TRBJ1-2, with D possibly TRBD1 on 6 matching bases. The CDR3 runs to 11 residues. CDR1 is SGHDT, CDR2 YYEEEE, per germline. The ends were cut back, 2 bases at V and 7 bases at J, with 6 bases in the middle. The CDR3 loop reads CASSFRGGYTF. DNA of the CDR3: TGTGCCAGCAGCTTCAGGGGTGGCTACACCTTC.

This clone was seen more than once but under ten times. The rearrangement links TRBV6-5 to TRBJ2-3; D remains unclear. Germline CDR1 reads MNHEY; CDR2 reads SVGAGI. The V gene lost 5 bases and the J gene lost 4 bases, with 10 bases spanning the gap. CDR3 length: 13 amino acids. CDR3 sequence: CASSVALADTQYF. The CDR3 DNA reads TGTGCCAGCAGTGTTGCGCTGGCAGATACGCAGTATTTT.

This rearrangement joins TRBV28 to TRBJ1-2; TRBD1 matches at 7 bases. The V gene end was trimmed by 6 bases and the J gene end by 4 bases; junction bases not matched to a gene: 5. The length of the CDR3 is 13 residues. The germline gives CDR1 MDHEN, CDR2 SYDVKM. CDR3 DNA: TGTGCCAGCAGGAACAGGGGTGGCTATGGCTACACCTTC. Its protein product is CASRNRGGYGYTF.

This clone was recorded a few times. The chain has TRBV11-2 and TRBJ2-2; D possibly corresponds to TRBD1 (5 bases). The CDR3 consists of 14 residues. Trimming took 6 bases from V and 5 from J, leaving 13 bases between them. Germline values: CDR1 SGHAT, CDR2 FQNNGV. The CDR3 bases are TGTGCCAGCAGACGGGTAGCAGGGACCGGGGAGCTGTTTTTT. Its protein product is CASRRVAGTGELFF.

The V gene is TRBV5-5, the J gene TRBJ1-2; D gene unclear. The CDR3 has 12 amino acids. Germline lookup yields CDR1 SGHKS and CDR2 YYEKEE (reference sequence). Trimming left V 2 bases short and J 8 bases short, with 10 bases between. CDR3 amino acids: CASSFNRGGYTF. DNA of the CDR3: TGTGCCAGCAGCTTCAATCGGGGAGGCTACACCTTC. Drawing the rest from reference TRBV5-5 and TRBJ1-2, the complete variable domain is DAGVTQSPTHLIKTRGQQVTLRCSPISGHKSVSWYQQVLGQGPQFIFQYYEKEERGRGNFPDRFSARQFPNYSSELNVNALLLGDSALYLCASSFNRGGYTFGSGTRLTVV.

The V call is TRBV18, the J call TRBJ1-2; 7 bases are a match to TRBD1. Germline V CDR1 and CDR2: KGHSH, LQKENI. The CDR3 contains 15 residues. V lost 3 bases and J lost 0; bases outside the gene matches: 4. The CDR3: CASSPGQSTNYGYTF. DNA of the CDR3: TGTGCCAGCTCACCGGGACAGTCCACTAACTATGGCTACACCTTC. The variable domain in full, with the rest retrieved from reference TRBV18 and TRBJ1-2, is NAGVMQNPRHLVRRRGQEARLRCSPMKGHSHVYWYRQLPEEGLKFMVYLQKENIIDESGMPKERFSAEFPKEGPSILRIQQVVRGDSAAYFCASSPGQSTNYGYTFGSGTRLTVV.

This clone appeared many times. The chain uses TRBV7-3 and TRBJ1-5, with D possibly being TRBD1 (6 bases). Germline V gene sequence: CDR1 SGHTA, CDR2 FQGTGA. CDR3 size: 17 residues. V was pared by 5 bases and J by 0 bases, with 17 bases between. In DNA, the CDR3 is TGTGCCAGCAGCCCTCTTCGACAGGCCTTTAGCAATCAGCCCCAGCATTTT. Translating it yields CASSPLRQAFSNQPQHF.

CDR3 bases: TGTGCCAGCCGGGACAGGGGGCAAGAGACCCAGTACTTC. This codes for CASRDRGQETQYF. This chain links TRBV30 with TRBJ2-5, with TRBD1 matching over 11 bases. The length of the CDR3 is 13 residues. V trimming: 8 bases; J trimming: 2 bases; junction bases outside the gene matches: 4. CDR1 and CDR2 from the germline V gene are GTSNPN and SVGIG (reference sequence).

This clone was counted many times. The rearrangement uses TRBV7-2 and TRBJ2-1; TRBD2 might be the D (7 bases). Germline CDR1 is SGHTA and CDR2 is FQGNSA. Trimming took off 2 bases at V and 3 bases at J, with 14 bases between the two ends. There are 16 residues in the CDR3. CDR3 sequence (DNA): TGTGCCAGCAGCTTATCTGCGGGGGCCCACTACAATGAGCAGTTCTTC. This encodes CASSLSAGAHYNEQFF.

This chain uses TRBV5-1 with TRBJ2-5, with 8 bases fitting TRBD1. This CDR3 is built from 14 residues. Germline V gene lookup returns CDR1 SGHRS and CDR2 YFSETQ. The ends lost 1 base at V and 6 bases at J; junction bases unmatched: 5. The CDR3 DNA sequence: TGCGCCAGCAGCTTGTCAGGGGGCGCCAAGACCCAGTACTTC. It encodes CASSLSGGAKTQYF. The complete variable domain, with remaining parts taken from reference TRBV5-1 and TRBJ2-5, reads KAGVTQTPRYLIKTRGQQVTLSCSPISGHRSVSWYQQTPGQGLQFLFEYFSETQRNKGNFPGRFSGRQFSNSRSEMNVSTLELGDSALYLCASSLSGGAKTQYFGPGTRLLVL.

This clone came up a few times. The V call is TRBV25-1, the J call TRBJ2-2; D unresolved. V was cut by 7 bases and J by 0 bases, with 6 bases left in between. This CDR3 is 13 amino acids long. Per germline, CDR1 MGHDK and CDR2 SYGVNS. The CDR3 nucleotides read TGTGCCAGCAACGGTGCGAACACCGGGGAGCTGTTTTTT. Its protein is CASNGANTGELFF.

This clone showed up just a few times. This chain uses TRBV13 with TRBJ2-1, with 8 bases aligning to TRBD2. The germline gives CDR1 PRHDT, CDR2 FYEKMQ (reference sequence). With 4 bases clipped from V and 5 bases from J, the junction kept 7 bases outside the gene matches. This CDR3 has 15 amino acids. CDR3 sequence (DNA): TGTGCCAGCAGCTACCTAGCGGGCCTTAACAATGAGCAGTTCTTC. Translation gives CASSYLAGLNNEQFF.